This TCR beta chain was documented in a study of T-cell reconstitution after alpha-beta-depleted transplantation in children. Study-level results: Surviving recipient T cells and intrathymic progenitors accounted for some patients' high TCRbeta diversity at day 60. A year post-transplant, T-cell counts and diversity derived mostly from newly produced T cells. Several hundred expanded graft clones reportedly were the source of alpha-beta T cells about two months after transplant.

The V gene's germline CDR1 is SGHVS and CDR2 FQNEAQ. The V gene end was trimmed by 2 bases and the J gene end by 2 bases; junction bases not matched to a gene: 10. CDR3 length: 17 amino acids. This clonotype was seen many times. Its antigen is still unknown. Unique molecular identifiers were used in preparing the TCRbeta library. TCRdb processed the PCR reads anew with MiXCR; each CDR3 protein has one entry. The profile shows hundreds of thousands of distinct CDR3 sequences, over 10% of them singletons. V is TRBV7-8 and J is TRBJ2-3, with 7 bases matching TRBD1. This sequence was found in a male patient aged 10 to 17 who had a stem cell transplant for acute myeloid leukemia, so the T cells may come from the graft donor. Specimen: PBMCs, mostly from graft donor cells, collected 360 days after TCRalphabeta/CD19-depleted stem cell transplant. CDR3 sequence: CASSLWDDRVDTDTQYF. Written as DNA, the CDR3 is TGTGCCAGCAGCTTATGGGATGACAGGGTAGACACAGATACGCAGTATTTT.